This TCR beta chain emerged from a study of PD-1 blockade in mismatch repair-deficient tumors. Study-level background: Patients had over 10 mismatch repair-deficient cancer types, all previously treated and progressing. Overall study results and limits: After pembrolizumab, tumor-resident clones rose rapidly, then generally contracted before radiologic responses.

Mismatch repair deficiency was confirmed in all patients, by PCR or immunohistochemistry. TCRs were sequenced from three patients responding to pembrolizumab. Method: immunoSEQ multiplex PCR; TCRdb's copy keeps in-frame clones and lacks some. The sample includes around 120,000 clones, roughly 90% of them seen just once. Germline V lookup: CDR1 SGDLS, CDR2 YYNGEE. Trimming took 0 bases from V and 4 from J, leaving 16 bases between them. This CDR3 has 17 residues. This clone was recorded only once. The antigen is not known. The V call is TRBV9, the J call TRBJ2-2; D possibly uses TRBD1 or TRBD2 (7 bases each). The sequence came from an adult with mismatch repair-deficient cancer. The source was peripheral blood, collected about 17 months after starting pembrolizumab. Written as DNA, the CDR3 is TGTGCCAGCAGCGTAGGGTCAGGGGGGGGAGCCACCGGGGAGCTGTTTTTT. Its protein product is CASSVGSGGGATGELFF.